Below, 18 T cell receptor beta chains from the same sample are listed, as sequenced in a study of graft-versus-host responses after intestinal transplantation. This table comes from immunoSEQ multiplex PCR, and its TCRdb copy is limited to in-frame clones, with some not included. This table has 62,000 or so clones, approximately 90% appearing once. The source material was PBMCs, sampled 26 days after transplant. These receptors were collected from a human patient who received an intestinal transplant, so some T cells may come from the graft donor.

This clone was observed a single time. CDR3 protein: CASSLLGAGETQYF. CDR3 DNA: TGTGCCAGCAGTTTATTGGGGGCAGGCGAGACCCAGTACTTC. This chain uses TRBV27 with TRBJ2-5; possible D gene TRBD1, 6 bases. Between the trimmed V and J ends, which lost 1 base and 5 bases, there was a span of 11 bases. Germline CDR1 and CDR2: MNHEY and SMNVEV (reference sequence). This CDR3 region has 14 residues.

This chain connects TRBV5-1 to TRBJ1-1; 9 positions match TRBD1. The CDR3 extends over 17 amino acids. Unmatched junction bases numbered 9, after V lost 3 bases and J lost 0 bases. CDR1 and CDR2 (germline): SGHRS, YFSETQ. The CDR3 region has the DNA TGCGCCAGCAGCTCGAAACCGGGACAGGGTATGAACACTGAAGCTTTCTTT. It encodes CASSSKPGQGMNTEAFF.

This clone was observed a single time. The V and J genes are TRBV7-8 and TRBJ2-3; tentatively, D is TRBD1 (6 bases). Per germline, CDR1 SGHVS and CDR2 FQNEAQ. Trimming took off 3 bases at V and 2 bases at J, with 24 bases between the two ends. CDR3 length: 19 residues. The CDR3 loop is CASSFYRVRRQDFTDTQYF. The CDR3 DNA reads as TGTGCCAGCAGCTTTTATCGCGTTCGCCGACAGGACTTCACAGATACGCAGTATTTT.

This clone was recorded once. The chain is built from TRBV7-6 and TRBJ2-5; maybe TRBD2 (6 bases). The CDR3 contains 14 residues. Germline V gives CDR1 SGHVS, CDR2 FNYEAQ. V gave up 2 bases and J gave up 3 bases, with 10 bases separating them. CDR3 protein: CASSLLGGEETQYF. DNA for the CDR3: TGTGCCAGCAGCTTACTCGGGGGAGAAGAGACCCAGTACTTC.

The J gene is TRBJ1-4, the V gene TRBV7-9; D call uncertain. The CDR3 has 13 amino acids. Germline CDR1 is SEHNR and CDR2 is FQNEAQ (reference sequence). Trimming shortened V by 4 bases and J by 3 bases, and 6 bases separated the two germline ends. The CDR3 here is CASSYEANEKLFF. CDR3 DNA: TGTGCCAGCAGCTATGAGGCTAATGAAAAACTGTTTTTT.

The chain couples TRBV2 to TRBJ1-1, with a possible D match to TRBD1 (5 bases). The CDR3 extends over 16 amino acids. The germline V gene has CDR1 SNHLY and CDR2 FYNNEI. V lost 6 bases and J 1 base, leaving 18 bases between the germline ends. In DNA form, the CDR3 reads TGTGCCAGCAGCCAGACAATACACACAGGGAACACTGAAGCTTTCTTT. It yields the protein CASSQTIHTGNTEAFF.

This clone has a single count. The chain couples TRBV5-1 to TRBJ2-1, with 7 bases aligning to TRBD2. Germline trimming cut 2 bases from V and 7 bases from J; bases unmatched to any gene: 9. The CDR3 runs to 15 residues. Germline CDR1 SGHRS, CDR2 YFSETQ. The chain's CDR3 is CASSFWAGEGNEQFF. The CDR3 coding sequence is TGCGCCAGCAGCTTCTGGGCGGGAGAAGGTAATGAGCAGTTCTTC.

The genes are TRBV27 and TRBJ1-5; D is possibly TRBD1 (6 bases). This CDR3 spans 15 amino acids. Germline V gene data show CDR1 as MNHEY and CDR2 as SMNVEV (reference sequence). The V and J ends lost 5 bases and 2 bases respectively, with 13 bases between them. Written as DNA, the CDR3 is TGTGCCAGCAGTACCAGGGGTATTGGCAATCAGCCCCAGCATTTT. It codes for CASSTRGIGNQPQHF.

The count of this clone is one. This chain joins TRBV5-5 and TRBJ1-1; D is uncertain. The CDR3 is 12 amino acids. Germline assignment: CDR1 SGHKS and CDR2 YYEKEE (reference sequence). Trimming shortened V by 2 bases and J by 4 bases, and 6 bases separated the two germline ends. CDR3 in DNA: TGTGCCAGCAGCTTCAGTGGCACTGAAGCTTTCTTT. Its protein is CASSFSGTEAFF.

This clone appeared once. V and J are TRBV10-2 and TRBJ2-7; the match to TRBD1 covers 7 bases. Germline V gene lookup returns CDR1 WSHSY and CDR2 SAAADI. The trim removed 8 bases at V and 4 bases at J, leaving 8 bases unmatched. The CDR3 loop spans 13 amino acids. This CDR3 is CASQSTGWYEQYV. The CDR3, as DNA: TGCGCCAGCCAGTCGACAGGGTGGTACGAGCAGTACGTC.

DNA for the CDR3: TGTGCCAGCAGCTTAGTACATGTAACTGAAGCTTTCTTT. This gives the protein CASSLVHVTEAFF. The chain couples TRBV11-2 to TRBJ1-1; D is ambiguous. Deletions cut 1 base from V and 5 bases from J, with 8 bases between. This CDR3 has 13 amino acids. CDR1 is SGHAT, CDR2 FQNNGV, per germline.

The rearrangement joins TRBV5-6 to TRBJ1-2; TRBD1 matches 9 bases. The CDR3 consists of 15 residues. Trimming at V came to 6 bases and at J to 3 bases, leaving 9 bases not matched to a gene. Germline values: CDR1 SGHDT, CDR2 YYEEEE. For the CDR3, the DNA is TGTGCCAGCACCATGGGACAGGGAAGGGACTATGGCTACACCTTC. Encoded protein: CASTMGQGRDYGYTF.

In its sample, this clone was seen once. The chain has TRBV6-6 and TRBJ2-1; no reliable D call. The length of the CDR3 is 11 residues. V was pared by 7 bases and J by 8 bases, with 9 bases between. Germline lookup yields CDR1 MNHNY and CDR2 SVGAGI (reference sequence). The CDR3 region is CASIAGDEQFF. The CDR3 DNA reads as TGTGCCAGCATTGCAGGTGATGAGCAGTTCTTC.

The V call is TRBV7-3, the J call TRBJ2-3; D possibly corresponds to TRBD1 (7 bases). The CDR3 runs to 16 residues. Between the trimmed V and J ends, which lost 4 bases and 1 base, there was a span of 15 bases. In germline, CDR1 is SGHTA, CDR2 FQGTGA. This chain's CDR3 is CASSSRAGTGTDTQYF. In DNA form, the CDR3 reads TGTGCCAGCAGCTCCCGGGCGGGGACAGGCACAGATACGCAGTATTTT.

This clone turned up a few times. This chain uses TRBV2 with TRBJ1-2; TRBD1 matches 8 bases. V shed 2 bases and J 4 bases; nucleotides not matched to a gene: 6. Germline assignment: CDR1 SNHLY and CDR2 FYNNEI. The CDR3 sequence is 15 residues long. The CDR3 nucleotides are TGTGCCAGCAGTGAACTCGACAGGGGTCTCTATGGCTACACCTTC. Translated, it gives CASSELDRGLYGYTF. Combining the CDR3 with reference TRBV2 and TRBJ1-2 gives the whole variable domain EPEVTQTPSHQVTQMGQEVILRCVPISNHLYFYWYRQILGQKVEFLVSFYNNEISEKSEIFDDQFSVERPDGSNFTLKIRSTKLEDSAMYFCASSELDRGLYGYTFGSGTRLTVV.

The chain couples TRBV7-3 to TRBJ2-7; TRBD1 matches 9 bases. The germline V gene has CDR1 SGHTA and CDR2 FQGTGA. This CDR3 region has 17 residues. The V segment lost 4 bases and the J segment 0 bases; nucleotides outside the gene matches: 10. This CDR3 reads CASSWIWDREGSYEQYF. In DNA, the CDR3 is TGTGCCAGCAGCTGGATATGGGACAGGGAGGGCTCCTACGAGCAGTACTTC. Supplemented by reference TRBV7-3 and TRBJ2-7, the full variable domain reads GAGVSQTPSNKVTEKGKYVELRCDPISGHTALYWYRQSLGQGPEFLIYFQGTGAADDSGLPNDRFFAVRPEGSVSTLKIQRTERGDSAVYLCASSWIWDREGSYEQYFGPGTRLTVT.

The chain carries TRBV4-1 and TRBJ2-2; weak D call: TRBD1 (6 bases). The CDR3 extends over 17 amino acids. The ends were cut back, 1 base at V and 6 bases at J, with 18 bases in the middle. Per germline, CDR1 MGHRA and CDR2 YSYEKL. The CDR3, as DNA: TGCGCCAGCAGCCAAGCTGTCGGGACACCAGGCGCCGGGGAGCTGTTTTTT. This sequence encodes CASSQAVGTPGAGELFF.

CDR3 nucleotides: TGTGCCAGCAGGGGACAGCGCCGTGATGGTGAGCAGTTCTTC. This gives the protein CASRGQRRDGEQFF. J is TRBJ2-1 and V is TRBV2; 7 nucleotides agree with TRBD1. V was clipped by 6 bases and J by 9 bases; unmatched bases: 11. The CDR3 length is 14 residues. The germline V gene encodes CDR1 SNHLY and CDR2 FYNNEI.